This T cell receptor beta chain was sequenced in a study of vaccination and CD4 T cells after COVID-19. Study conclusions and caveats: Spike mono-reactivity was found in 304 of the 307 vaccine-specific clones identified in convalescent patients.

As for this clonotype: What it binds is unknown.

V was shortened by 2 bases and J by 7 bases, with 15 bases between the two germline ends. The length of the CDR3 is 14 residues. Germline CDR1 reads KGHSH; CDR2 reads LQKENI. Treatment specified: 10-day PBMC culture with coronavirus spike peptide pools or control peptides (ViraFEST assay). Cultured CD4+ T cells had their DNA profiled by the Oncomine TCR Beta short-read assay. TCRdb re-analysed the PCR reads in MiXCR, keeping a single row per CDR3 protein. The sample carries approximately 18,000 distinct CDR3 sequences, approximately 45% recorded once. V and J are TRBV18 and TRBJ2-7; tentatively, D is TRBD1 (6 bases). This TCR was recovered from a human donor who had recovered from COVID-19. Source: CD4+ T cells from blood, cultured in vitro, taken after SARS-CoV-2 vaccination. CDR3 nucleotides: TGTGCCAGCTCACCAGAGACGGGACAAGGGGAGCAGTACTTC. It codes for CASSPETGQGEQYF.